Listed below are T cell receptor beta chains from one sample, sequenced in a study of T cells after yellow fever vaccination. MiXCR was run by TCRdb on the 5' RACE reads, yielding one entry per CDR3 protein. The sample includes roughly 250,000 distinct CDR3 sequences, 10% to 15% seen only once; the top ten take 0.45% to 0.65%. The sample in question was CD4+ T cells sorted from PBMCs, obtained 45 days after the yellow fever booster vaccination. The receptors here all came from a man aged 25 to 45 who received the YFV17D yellow fever vaccine. The conserved cysteine and the conserved F or W are not part of the CDR3 here.

14	TRBJ2-3	TRBV20-1	SARDLKDGRRDTQY
10	TRBJ2-7	TRBV2	ASRTDSYEQY
15	TRBJ2-7	TRBV5-1	ASSLRVGGGGSYEQY
12	TRBJ2-1	TRBV7-9	ASSSTISYNEQF
14	TRBJ2-3	TRBV7-9	ASSSSMYRTSGTQY
16	TRBJ2-7	TRBV4-3	ASSPSWDTSPNAYEQY
13	TRBJ1-2	TRBV7-9	ASTPTTGHSDGYT
14	TRBJ2-5	TRBV5-1	ASSSGLAAGQETQY
10	TRBJ1-1	TRBV11-2	ASSPPKSEAF
11	TRBJ2-2	TRBV5-1	ASSKTDTGELF
11	TRBJ2-1	TRBV4-3	ASSTGHYNEQF
12	TRBJ2-5	TRBV12-3/TRBV12-4	ASKSSANQETQY
12	TRBJ2-7	TRBV5-5	ASRNLAGLSEQY
16	TRBJ2-3	TRBV20-1	SARRLTGKVRGTDTQY
12	TRBJ2-1	TRBV9	ASSVVAGRNEQF
9	TRBJ2-7	TRBV12-3/TRBV12-4	ASSLFFEQY
12	TRBJ2-7	TRBV29-1	SVVQGNRQYEQY
10	TRBJ2-7	TRBV20-1	SARVVNYEQY
13	TRBJ2-2	TRBV5-1	ASSWTVPNSGELF
9	TRBJ1-2	TRBV29-1	SVRQNYGYT
9	TRBJ2-2	TRBV7-9	ASRGTGELF
13	TRBJ2-1	TRBV7-3	ASSLDGGTDYEQF
13	TRBJ2-3	TRBV5-1	ASSLLARNTDTQY
14	TRBJ2-7	TRBV7-2	ASSSQTGGSAYEQY
11	TRBJ2-3	TRBV19	ASSIPSGDTQY
13	TRBJ1-6	TRBV6-2/TRBV6-3	ASSYQGIGSSPLH
13	TRBJ2-2	TRBV21-1	ASSSKGKNTGELF
11	TRBJ1-2	TRBV7-2	ASSPLRGDGYT
14	TRBJ2-3	TRBV25-1	ASSGSLGAGSDTQY
14	TRBJ2-3	TRBV7-2	ASSLAGTPSTDTQY
12	TRBJ2-3	TRBV5-6	ASSLDPTTDTQY
13	TRBJ2-3	TRBV9	ASSVAGGATDTQY
13	TRBJ2-7	TRBV4-2	ASSQPGTGGYEQY
11	TRBJ2-1	TRBV12-3/TRBV12-4	ASRRGRVHEQF
12	TRBJ2-3	TRBV7-2	ASSYSVRSDTQY
10	TRBJ2-7	TRBV12-3/TRBV12-4	ASSSNFYEQY
10	TRBJ2-7	TRBV5-1	ASSLGREEQY
10	TRBJ2-5	TRBV24-1	ATSDLRGTQY
13	TRBJ1-5	TRBV5-4	ASSLAPGGDQPQH
14	TRBJ2-7	TRBV4-2	ASSQETSGSYYEQY
13	TRBJ2-5	TRBV4-2	ASSQDEGGQETQY
12	TRBJ2-1	TRBV12-3/TRBV12-4	ASNPDRRPNEQF
13	TRBJ2-2	TRBV3-1	ASSPDPNLAGELF
13	TRBJ2-7	TRBV20-1	SASPLAGSFYEQY
14	TRBJ2-1	TRBV20-1	SAASPRGHSYNEQF
13	TRBJ2-3	TRBV12-3/TRBV12-4	ASSFSSGTSDTQY
13	TRBJ2-5	TRBV29-1	SVEIAGGPKETQY
12	TRBJ2-5	TRBV15	ATSTRQSHMGQY
16	TRBJ1-5	TRBV15	ATSRDRRGQTGGQPQH